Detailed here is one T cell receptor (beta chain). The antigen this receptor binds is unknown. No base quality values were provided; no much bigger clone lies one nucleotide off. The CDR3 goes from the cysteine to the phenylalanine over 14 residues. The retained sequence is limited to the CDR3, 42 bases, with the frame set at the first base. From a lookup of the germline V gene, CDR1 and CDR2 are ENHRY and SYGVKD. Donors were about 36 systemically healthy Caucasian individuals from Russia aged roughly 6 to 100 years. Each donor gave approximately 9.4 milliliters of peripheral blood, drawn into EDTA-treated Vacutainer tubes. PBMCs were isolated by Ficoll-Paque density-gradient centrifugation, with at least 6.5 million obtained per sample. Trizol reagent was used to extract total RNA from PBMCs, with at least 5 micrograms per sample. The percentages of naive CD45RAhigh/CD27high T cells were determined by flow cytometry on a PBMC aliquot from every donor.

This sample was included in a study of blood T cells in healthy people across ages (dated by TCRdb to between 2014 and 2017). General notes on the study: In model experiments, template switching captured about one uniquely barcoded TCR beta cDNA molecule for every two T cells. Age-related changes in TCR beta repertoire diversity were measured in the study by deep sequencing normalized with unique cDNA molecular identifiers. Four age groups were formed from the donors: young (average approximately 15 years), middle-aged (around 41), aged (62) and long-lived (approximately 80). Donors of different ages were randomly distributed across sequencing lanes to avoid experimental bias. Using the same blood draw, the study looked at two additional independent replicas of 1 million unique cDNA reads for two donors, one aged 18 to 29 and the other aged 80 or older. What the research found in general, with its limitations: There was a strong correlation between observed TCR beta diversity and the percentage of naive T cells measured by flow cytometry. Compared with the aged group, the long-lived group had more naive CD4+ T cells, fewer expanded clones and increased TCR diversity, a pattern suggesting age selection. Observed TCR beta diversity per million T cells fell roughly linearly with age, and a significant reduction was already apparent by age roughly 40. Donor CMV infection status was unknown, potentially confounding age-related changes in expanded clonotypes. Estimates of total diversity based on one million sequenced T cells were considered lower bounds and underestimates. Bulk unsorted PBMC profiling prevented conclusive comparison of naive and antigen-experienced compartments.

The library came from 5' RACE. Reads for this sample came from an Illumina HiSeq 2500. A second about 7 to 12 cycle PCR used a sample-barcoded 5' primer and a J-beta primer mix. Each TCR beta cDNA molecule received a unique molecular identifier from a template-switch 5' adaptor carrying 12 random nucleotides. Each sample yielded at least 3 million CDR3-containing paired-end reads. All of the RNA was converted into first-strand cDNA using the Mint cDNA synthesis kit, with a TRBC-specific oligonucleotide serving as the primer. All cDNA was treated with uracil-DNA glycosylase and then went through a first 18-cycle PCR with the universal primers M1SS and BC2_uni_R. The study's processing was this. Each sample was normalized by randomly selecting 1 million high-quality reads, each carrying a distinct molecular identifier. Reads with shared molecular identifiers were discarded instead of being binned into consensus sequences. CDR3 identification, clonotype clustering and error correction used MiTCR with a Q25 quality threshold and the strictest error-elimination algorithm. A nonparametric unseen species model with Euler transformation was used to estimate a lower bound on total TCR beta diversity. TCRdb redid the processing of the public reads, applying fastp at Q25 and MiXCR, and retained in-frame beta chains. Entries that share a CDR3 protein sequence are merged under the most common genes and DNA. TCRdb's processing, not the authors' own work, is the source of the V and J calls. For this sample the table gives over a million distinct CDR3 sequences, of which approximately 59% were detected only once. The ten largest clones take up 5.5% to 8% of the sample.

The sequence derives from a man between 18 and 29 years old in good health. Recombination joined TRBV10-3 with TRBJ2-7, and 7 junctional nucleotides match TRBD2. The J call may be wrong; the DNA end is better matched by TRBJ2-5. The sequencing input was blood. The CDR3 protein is CAISAAGSGGTQYF. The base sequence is TGTGCCATCTCGGCAGCGGGGTCCGGGGGGACCCAGTACTTC.